These 24 T cell receptor beta chains originate from one sample sequenced in a study of shared clonotypes between healthy human individuals. Repertoires were generated with immunoSEQ multiplex PCR, while TCRdb's copy carries only in-frame clones and drops some. The profile shows millions of clones, 85% to 95% of them singletons. What was sequenced was naive CD4+ T cells sorted from blood. Described subset: CD45RA+ positively selected. All receptors come from a man aged 18-30 years in good health.

The chain links TRBV27 to TRBJ1-1, with D maybe TRBD1 (5 bases). V dropped 3 bases and J dropped 6 bases, with 14 bases sitting between them. Germline CDR1 and CDR2: MNHEY and SMNVEV (reference sequence). CDR3 length equals 14 residues. The CDR3: CASSFLGQVPEAFF. Written as DNA, the CDR3 is TGTGCCAGCAGTTTTCTGGGGCAGGTCCCTGAAGCTTTCTTT.

This clone was recorded once. The CDR3 sequence is CASSYSKLREQDTQYF. As DNA, the CDR3 is TGTGCCAGCAGTTACTCGAAATTGCGGGAGCAAGATACGCAGTATTTT. The chain joins TRBV6-6 to TRBJ2-3; 7 nucleotides agree with TRBD2. The germline V gene has CDR1 MNHNY and CDR2 SVGAGI (reference sequence). V was pared by 0 bases and J by 5 bases, with 8 bases of the junction left unmatched. CDR3 length: 16 residues.

The J gene is TRBJ1-6, the V gene TRBV10-1; D uncertain. CDR3 size: 15 residues. Between the trimmed V and J ends, which lost 0 bases and 7 bases, there was a span of 10 bases. Germline CDR1 and CDR2: WNHNN and SYGVQD (reference sequence). CDR3 sequence (DNA): TGCGCCAGCAGTGAGTCGACCTCTGGGAATTCACCCCTCCACTTT. As protein: CASSESTSGNSPLHF.

The V gene is TRBV28, the J gene TRBJ2-1; 9 bases line up with TRBD2. CDR3 length equals 15 residues. The germline V gene has CDR1 MDHEN and CDR2 SYDVKM. In DNA, the CDR3 is TGTGGGGTCAAGCGGGGGGCCGTTGAACACAATGAGCAGTTCTTC. Translated: CGVKRGAVEHNEQFF.

This rearrangement joins TRBV29-1 to TRBJ2-7; weak D call: TRBD1 (6 bases). Trimming cost V 4 bases and J 3 bases, with 19 bases left between them. Per the germline V gene, CDR1 is SQVTM and CDR2 is ANQGSEA. The CDR3 has 15 residues. CDR3 nucleotide sequence: TGCAGCGTTGCCCCTCAACAGGGTTCAGGCTACGAGCAGTACTTC. As protein: CSVAPQQGSGYEQYF.

The V and J genes are TRBV6-1 and TRBJ2-7, with 7 bases fitting TRBD2. The V and J ends lost 0 bases and 2 bases, in that order; junction bases with no gene match: 7. CDR3 length: 16 residues. Germline values: CDR1 MNHNS, CDR2 SASEGT. The CDR3 loop reads CASSEARAGVPYEQYF. Written as DNA, the CDR3 is TGTGCCAGCAGTGAAGCGCGGGCGGGAGTCCCCTACGAGCAGTACTTC.

The V and J genes are TRBV30 and TRBJ2-5; D might be TRBD1 (6 bases). V shed 2 bases and J shed 5 bases, with 15 bases lying between them. Germline CDR1 is GTSNPN and CDR2 is SVGIG (reference sequence). This CDR3 comprises 14 residues. The CDR3, as DNA: TGTGCCTGGAGTAAGCAGGGGCCTGGGGAGACCCAGTACTTC. It encodes CAWSKQGPGETQYF.

This clone was seen at least ten times. The rearrangement uses TRBV28 and TRBJ1-2; 9 positions agree with TRBD1. With V trimmed by 5 bases and J by 1 base, 11 bases remained unmatched. This CDR3 has 17 amino acids. Germline assignment: CDR1 MDHEN and CDR2 SYDVKM. The CDR3 is CASSPDQQGANNYGYTF. CDR3 coding DNA: TGTGCCAGCAGTCCAGATCAACAGGGGGCTAATAACTATGGCTACACCTTC.

V and J are TRBV2 and TRBJ2-7; D perhaps matches TRBD2 (6 bases). The V gene's germline CDR1 is SNHLY and CDR2 FYNNEI. CDR3 size: 13 residues. Between the trimmed V and J ends, which lost 5 bases and 4 bases, there was a span of 12 bases. The CDR3 is CASSFAGRYEQYF. The CDR3 DNA reads as TGTGCCAGCAGTTTTGCAGGGAGGTACGAGCAGTACTTC.

This clone was observed once. The rearrangement joins TRBV11-2 to TRBJ1-6; D gene unclear. CDR1 is SGHAT and CDR2 is FQNNGV in the germline V gene. Trimming left V 0 bases short and J 9 bases short, with 6 bases between. This CDR3 spans 13 amino acids. CDR3: CASSLDVGSPLHF. The CDR3 coding sequence is TGTGCCAGCAGCTTAGATGTGGGTTCACCCCTCCACTTT.

V and J are TRBV19 and TRBJ2-6; 7 bases line up with TRBD1. The V and J ends lost 3 bases and 2 bases, in that order; junction bases with no gene match: 4. Germline CDR1 LNHDA, CDR2 SQIVND (reference sequence). This CDR3 is 16 amino acids long. In DNA form, the CDR3 reads TGTGCCAGTAGTATCCGCGGACAGGCTGGGGCCAACGTCCTGACTTTC. Translation: CASSIRGQAGANVLTF.

The chain recombines TRBV18 with TRBJ1-4; no firm D call. The CDR3 loop spans 14 amino acids. The V gene's germline CDR1 is KGHSH and CDR2 LQKENI. Trimming stripped 6 bases from V and 4 bases from J, with 12 bases between. DNA for the CDR3: TGTGCCAGCTCCTACAGCTTTCTTAATGAAAAACTGTTTTTT. Amino acid sequence: CASSYSFLNEKLFF.

This chain joins TRBV5-4 and TRBJ1-2; D gene uncertain. Germline CDR1 and CDR2: SGHNT and YYREEE (reference sequence). The V and J ends lost 1 base and 4 bases respectively, with 11 bases between them. The CDR3 is made up of 14 amino acids. CDR3 residues: CASSLRQEGYGYTF. CDR3 nucleotides: TGTGCCAGCAGCTTGCGGCAGGAGGGCTATGGCTACACCTTC.

CDR3 coding DNA: TGTGCCAGCAGTTTGGATAGAGGGTCCAAGATTGATGGCTACACCTTC. Its protein is CASSLDRGSKIDGYTF. This chain uses TRBV28 with TRBJ1-2; D gene ambiguous. The V and J ends lost 3 bases and 6 bases respectively, with 20 bases between them. The CDR3 is 16 residues long. Germline CDR1 reads MDHEN; CDR2 reads SYDVKM.

CDR3 nucleotide sequence: TGTGCCAGCAGCTTCGCCGGGACTAGCGAAGATACGCAGTATTTT. It is translated as CASSFAGTSEDTQYF. The chain recombines TRBV11-2 with TRBJ2-3; 10 nucleotides line up with TRBD2. The ends lost 3 bases at V and 5 bases at J; junction bases unmatched: 5. Germline CDR1 is SGHAT and CDR2 is FQNNGV. The CDR3 runs to 15 residues.

The rearrangement uses TRBV5-1 and TRBJ1-1, with a possible D match to TRBD1 (6 bases). CDR1 and CDR2 from the germline V gene are SGHRS and YFSETQ. The CDR3 length is 14 residues. Trimming removed 4 bases from V and 5 bases from J, with 15 bases in between. CDR3: CASSLQGERTEAFF. Here the CDR3 DNA reads TGCGCCAGCAGCCTACAGGGTGAGAGAACTGAAGCTTTCTTT.

The J gene is TRBJ1-2, the V gene TRBV19; tentatively, D is TRBD1 (6 bases). In germline, CDR1 is LNHDA, CDR2 SQIVND (reference sequence). Trimming removed 5 bases at V and 5 bases at J, with 15 bases between. The CDR3 has 14 residues. CDR3 amino acids: CASSDVQGGYGYTF. The CDR3 DNA reads TGTGCCAGTAGTGATGTTCAAGGGGGTTATGGCTACACCTTC.

Of note for this clone: One end of the junction does not line up with germline, which may come from a read error. The V and J genes are TRBV5-1 and TRBJ1-4; 7 bases align to TRBD1. The length of the CDR3 is 15 residues. CDR1 is SGHRS and CDR2 is YFSETQ in the germline V gene. CDR3 nucleotide sequence: TGCGCCAGCAGCTACGAGGGGGCTAGGGATGAAAAACTGCTTTTT. Translation gives CASSYEGARDEKLLF.

CDR3 protein: CASSPGTAYEQYF. The DNA for the CDR3 is TGTGCCAGCAGTCCCGGGACAGCCTACGAGCAGTACTTC. The rearrangement uses TRBV2 and TRBJ2-7; 7 nucleotides align to TRBD1. This CDR3 spans 13 amino acids. CDR1 is SNHLY, CDR2 FYNNEI, per germline. The trim removed 5 bases at V and 2 bases at J, leaving 3 bases unmatched.

The genes are TRBV6-1 and TRBJ1-1; 7 bases are shared with TRBD1. Per germline, CDR1 MNHNS and CDR2 SASEGT. Losses at the gene ends were 6 bases for V and 0 bases for J; bases not matched to a gene: 4. The CDR3 sequence is 14 residues long. The CDR3 coding sequence is TGTGCCAGCAGCGGGACAGCGATGAACACTGAAGCTTTCTTT. This gives the protein CASSGTAMNTEAFF.

This chain connects TRBV27 to TRBJ1-6; possibly TRBD1 for D (6 bases). The CDR3 consists of 17 residues. V shed 0 bases and J shed 7 bases, with 16 bases lying between them. The germline CDR1 and CDR2 sequences are MNHEY and SMNVEV (reference sequence). CDR3 residues: CASSLSSRDTDNSPLHF. DNA of the CDR3: TGTGCCAGCAGTTTATCATCCCGGGACACTGACAATTCACCCCTCCACTTT.

With regard to this clone: Other DNA sequences in this sample translate to the same CDR3. The gene calls are TRBV29-1 and TRBJ2-7; 8 bases line up with TRBD1. Germline loops: CDR1 SQVTM, CDR2 ANQGSEA. Losses at the gene ends were 4 bases for V and 1 base for J; bases not matched to a gene: 0. The CDR3 runs to 12 residues. Written as DNA, the CDR3 is TGCAGCGTTGGGGACAGGTCCTACGAGCAGTACTTC. Its protein product is CSVGDRSYEQYF.

This clone showed up just once. J is TRBJ2-2 and V is TRBV13, with 9 bases identical to TRBD1. With V trimmed by 3 bases and J by 7 bases, 6 bases remained unmatched. The length of the CDR3 is 15 residues. CDR1 and CDR2 from the germline V gene are PRHDT and FYEKMQ (reference sequence). CDR3 sequence reads: CASSLPQGAIGELFF. The DNA of the CDR3 is TGTGCCAGCAGCTTGCCACAGGGGGCAATCGGGGAGCTGTTTTTT.

A remark on this clone: The same CDR3 is also encoded by other DNA sequences in this sample. The J gene is TRBJ2-1, the V gene TRBV5-6, with D uncertain. This CDR3 region has 11 residues. V was trimmed by 4 bases and J by 4 bases, leaving 3 bases between them. The germline gives CDR1 SGHDT, CDR2 YYEEEE. CDR3 DNA: TGTGCCAGCAGCGCATACAATGAGCAGTTCTTC. Translation gives CASSAYNEQFF.